This T cell receptor (beta chain) was sequenced in a study of technical replicates of blood from a few donors. Germline CDR1 reads MNHNY; CDR2 reads SVGAGI (reference sequence). The CDR3 sequence is 13 residues long. Trimming stripped 6 bases from V and 1 base from J, with 9 bases between. A few counts support this clone. The protocol was immunoSEQ multiplex PCR, while the TCRdb copy is restricted to in-frame clones and leaves out a portion. This sample has roughly 66,000 clones; around 86% occur once, and the top ten carry 4% to 6%. Material for sequencing was PBMCs. This clonotype originated in a human donor in good health. Some clones in this sample may be carry-over from other donors' samples. This chain links TRBV6-6 with TRBJ1-1; D ambiguous. The CDR3 here is CASSPGRNTEAFF. The CDR3 DNA follows: TGTGCCAGCAGCCCCGGGAGGAACACTGAAGCTTTCTTT.